Listed below are T cell receptor beta chains from one sample, sequenced in a study of blood T cell repertoires in COVID-19. Profiled with immunoSEQ multiplex PCR; TCRdb holds only in-frame clones, not every one. In the table there are about 380,000 clones, roughly 80% of which are singletons. The sample consisted of peripheral blood. Receptors originate from a human donor with acute or convalescent COVID-19. The donor label of this sample is uncertain. Each CDR3 is given with its conserved first and last residue. The order of the fields is D gene, V gene, clone size, J gene, CDR3 DNA, CDR3 protein. The D gene is left open where the match is weak. Clone size appears in some rows only: once, few, many, or a class for an expanded clone.

d_gene: TRBD2; v_gene: TRBV2; abundance: few; j_gene: TRBJ2-1; CDR3nt: TGTGCCAGCAGCGCTAGCGGGGGGTCCTACAATGAGCAGTTCTTC; CDR3aa: CASSASGGSYNEQFF
d_gene: .; v_gene: TRBV27; abundance: .; j_gene: TRBJ2-2; CDR3nt: TGTGCCAGCAGTTCAACGTACAGGGGAGGTAACACCGGGGAGCTGTTTTTT; CDR3aa: CASSSTYRGGNTGELFF
d_gene: .; v_gene: TRBV4-2; abundance: .; j_gene: TRBJ2-5; CDR3nt: TGTGCCAGCAGCCAAGAGAACTATCAAGAGACCCAGTACTTC; CDR3aa: CASSQENYQETQYF
d_gene: TRBD2; v_gene: TRBV10-3; abundance: .; j_gene: TRBJ2-1; CDR3nt: TGTGCCATCAGTTCTGCGAGCGGGAGGGTTAATGAGCAGTTCTTC; CDR3aa: CAISSASGRVNEQFF
d_gene: .; v_gene: TRBV18; abundance: few; j_gene: TRBJ1-5; CDR3nt: TGTGCCAGCTCACCAAGCTGGGGCGATCAGCCCCAGCATTTT; CDR3aa: CASSPSWGDQPQHF
d_gene: .; v_gene: TRBV19; abundance: .; j_gene: TRBJ2-2; CDR3nt: TGTGCCAGTAGTATTGACCCGGCTAGAGCCGGGGAGCTGTTTTTT; CDR3aa: CASSIDPARAGELFF
d_gene: TRBD2; v_gene: TRBV5-1; abundance: .; j_gene: TRBJ2-1; CDR3nt: TGCGCCAGCAGCTTGGTCGCGGGGGGGCCTCGTGAGCAGTTCTTC; CDR3aa: CASSLVAGGPREQFF
d_gene: .; v_gene: TRBV7-8; abundance: .; j_gene: TRBJ1-1; CDR3nt: TGTGCCAGCAGCTTCGACGGACAGTTGAACACTGAAGCTTTCTTT; CDR3aa: CASSFDGQLNTEAFF
d_gene: .; v_gene: TRBV15; abundance: .; j_gene: TRBJ1-4; CDR3nt: TGTGCCACCACCCGGAGTAGGTTCGCAACTAATGAAAAACTGTTTTTT; CDR3aa: CATTRSRFATNEKLFF
d_gene: .; v_gene: TRBV18; abundance: .; j_gene: TRBJ1-4; CDR3nt: TGTGCCAGCTCATCTATAGACAGCCAAAATGAAAAACTGTTTTTT; CDR3aa: CASSSIDSQNEKLFF
d_gene: .; v_gene: TRBV3-1/TRBV3-2; abundance: .; j_gene: TRBJ1-5; CDR3nt: TGTGCCAGCAGCCTCATGGAGGGCCAGCCCCAGCATTTT; CDR3aa: CASSLMEGQPQHF
d_gene: .; v_gene: TRBV28; abundance: .; j_gene: TRBJ2-3; CDR3nt: TGTGCCAGCACCACCCGGACAGAAAGCACAGATACGCAGTATTTT; CDR3aa: CASTTRTESTDTQYF
d_gene: TRBD2; v_gene: TRBV11-3; abundance: .; j_gene: TRBJ2-1; CDR3nt: TGTGCCAGCAGCCAGGGACTAGCGGGAGTGATGTTCTTC; CDR3aa: CASSQGLAGVMFF
d_gene: TRBD2; v_gene: TRBV30; abundance: .; j_gene: TRBJ2-1; CDR3nt: TGTGCCTGGAGGGCTCTAGCGGGGAACAATGAGCAGTTCTTC; CDR3aa: CAWRALAGNNEQFF
d_gene: TRBD2; v_gene: TRBV7-6; abundance: once; j_gene: TRBJ2-7; CDR3nt: TGTGCCAGCAGCTCGGAACTAGCGGGGGAAACTGTACGGCAGTACTTC; CDR3aa: CASSSELAGETVRQYF
d_gene: TRBD1; v_gene: TRBV5-1; abundance: .; j_gene: TRBJ2-1; CDR3nt: TGCGCCAGCAGCCAGGGGACAGCCTACAATGAGCAGTTCTTC; CDR3aa: CASSQGTAYNEQFF
d_gene: TRBD1; v_gene: TRBV12-3/TRBV12-4; abundance: few; j_gene: TRBJ2-1; CDR3nt: TGTGCCAGCAGTTTGGTTGGGACAGGGCAGTTCTTC; CDR3aa: CASSLVGTGQFF
d_gene: TRBD1; v_gene: TRBV27; abundance: few; j_gene: TRBJ1-2; CDR3nt: TGTGCCAGCAAGTTTACTGGACAGGGGACCGGCTACACCTTC; CDR3aa: CASKFTGQGTGYTF
d_gene: TRBD1; v_gene: TRBV2; abundance: .; j_gene: TRBJ1-1; CDR3nt: TGTGCCAGCATATCACAGGGGTTGAACACTGAAGCTTTCTTT; CDR3aa: CASISQGLNTEAFF
d_gene: TRBD1; v_gene: TRBV7-8; abundance: .; j_gene: TRBJ1-1; CDR3nt: TGTGCCAGCAGCCTGGACAGGGGGGTCACTGAAGCTTTCTTT; CDR3aa: CASSLDRGVTEAFF
d_gene: .; v_gene: TRBV18; abundance: .; j_gene: TRBJ1-1; CDR3nt: TGTGCCAGCTCACCACCTATGAACACTGAAGCTTTCTTT; CDR3aa: CASSPPMNTEAFF
d_gene: TRBD2; v_gene: TRBV19; abundance: once; j_gene: TRBJ2-3; CDR3nt: TGTGCCAGTAGTATAAGGAGCGGGAGGAACGAGAATACGCAGTATTTT; CDR3aa: CASSIRSGRNENTQYF
d_gene: .; v_gene: TRBV9; abundance: .; j_gene: TRBJ2-7; CDR3nt: TGTGCCAGCAGCGTTGAAGCGGGCGGACCCCGCTACGAGCAGTACTTC; CDR3aa: CASSVEAGGPRYEQYF
d_gene: .; v_gene: TRBV7-2; abundance: .; j_gene: TRBJ1-2; CDR3nt: TGTGCCAGCAGCTTAGGGAGTGAGACAGTTAACTATGGCTACACCTTC; CDR3aa: CASSLGSETVNYGYTF
d_gene: .; v_gene: TRBV5-6; abundance: .; j_gene: TRBJ1-1; CDR3nt: TGTGCCAGCAGCGTGGCGGTTACTGAAGCTTTCTTT; CDR3aa: CASSVAVTEAFF
d_gene: .; v_gene: TRBV28; abundance: .; j_gene: TRBJ1-4; CDR3nt: TGTGCCAGCAGTTTAGGGGGGACCTCTAATGAAAAACTGTTTTTT; CDR3aa: CASSLGGTSNEKLFF
d_gene: TRBD2; v_gene: TRBV3-1/TRBV3-2; abundance: .; j_gene: TRBJ2-3; CDR3nt: TGTGCCAGCAGCCAAGGACTAGCGGGGGGGAAACATACGCAGTATTTT; CDR3aa: CASSQGLAGGKHTQYF
d_gene: TRBD1; v_gene: TRBV6-4; abundance: few; j_gene: TRBJ1-2; CDR3nt: TGTGCCAGCAGTGACCGGGACAGGAACTATGGCTACACCTTC; CDR3aa: CASSDRDRNYGYTF
d_gene: .; v_gene: TRBV9; abundance: .; j_gene: TRBJ2-1; CDR3nt: TGTGCCAGCAGCCCCCGAGGGATGAATGAGCAGTTCTTC; CDR3aa: CASSPRGMNEQFF
d_gene: TRBD2; v_gene: TRBV27; abundance: .; j_gene: TRBJ2-3; CDR3nt: TGTGCCAGCAGTCCCGGACTAGCGGGGGGGTACTCAGATACGCAGTATTTT; CDR3aa: CASSPGLAGGYSDTQYF
d_gene: TRBD2; v_gene: TRBV7-9; abundance: .; j_gene: TRBJ2-5; CDR3nt: TGTGCCAGCAGCGTAGGACTAGCCCGAGGGTACCAAGAGACCCAGTACTTC; CDR3aa: CASSVGLARGYQETQYF
d_gene: TRBD1; v_gene: TRBV27; abundance: .; j_gene: TRBJ2-2; CDR3nt: TGTGCCAGCAGGCAGGGGGCCGGGGAGCTGTTTTTT; CDR3aa: CASRQGAGELFF